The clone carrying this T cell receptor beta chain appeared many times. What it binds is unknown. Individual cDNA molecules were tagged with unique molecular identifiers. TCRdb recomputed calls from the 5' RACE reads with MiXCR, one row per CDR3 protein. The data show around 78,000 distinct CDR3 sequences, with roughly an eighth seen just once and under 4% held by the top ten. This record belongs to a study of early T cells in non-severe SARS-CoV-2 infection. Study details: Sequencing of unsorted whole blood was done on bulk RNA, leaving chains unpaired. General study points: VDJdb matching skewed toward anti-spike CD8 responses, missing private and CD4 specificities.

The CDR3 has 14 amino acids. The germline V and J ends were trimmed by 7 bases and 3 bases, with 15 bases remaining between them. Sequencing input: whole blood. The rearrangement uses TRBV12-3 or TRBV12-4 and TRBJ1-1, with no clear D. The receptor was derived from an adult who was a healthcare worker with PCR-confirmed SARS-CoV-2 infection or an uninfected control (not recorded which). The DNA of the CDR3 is TGTGCCAGCATTTCCGGGATCCAACACACTGAAGCTTTCTTT. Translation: CASISGIQHTEAFF.